The table lists the clone carrying this TCR beta chain with many counts. No antigen is known for it. Looked up from germline, CDR1 is SGHRS and CDR2 is YFSETQ. The CDR3 is made up of 15 amino acids. The V segment lost 3 bases and the J segment 1 base; nucleotides outside the gene matches: 3. This sample was included in a study of response to subunit inactivated influenza vaccine. Findings and limits, study-wide: The authors proposed limited new T cell recruitment per seasonal influenza vaccination.

TCRdb called the RT-PCR reads again in MiXCR, with one record for every CDR3 protein. The data contain around 530,000 distinct CDR3 sequences, 15% to 20% of them singletons. The sample in question was CD4+ T cells sorted from PBMCs, obtained around 25 months after vaccination. The V call is TRBV5-1, the J call TRBJ1-4; 7 bases align to TRBD1. The receptor was derived from a man between 50 and 69 years old who received an inactivated influenza vaccine. The CDR3 region has the DNA TGCGCCAGCAGCTCGTACAGGGGAACTAATGAAAAACTGTTTTTT. Amino acid sequence: CASSSYRGTNEKLFF. Full variable domain (outside the CDR3, taken from reference TRBV5-1 and TRBJ1-4): KAGVTQTPRYLIKTRGQQVTLSCSPISGHRSVSWYQQTPGQGLQFLFEYFSETQRNKGNFPGRFSGRQFSNSRSEMNVSTLELGDSALYLCASSSYRGTNEKLFFGSGTQLSVL.